The clone carrying this T cell receptor beta chain was counted many times. The antigen remains unidentified. One entry per CDR3 protein, called by TCRdb with MiXCR from the 5' RACE reads. The sample yields roughly 35,000 distinct CDR3 sequences, over 20% seen once. The data belong to a study of T-cell memory formation after mild COVID-19. Study conclusions and caveats: Some responding clones appeared in pre-infection memory, suggesting cross-reactive memory joined.

The CDR3 is 14 amino acids. CDR1 is LGHNA, CDR2 YSLEER, per germline. V lost 4 bases, J lost 5 bases, and 14 bases lay in between. This TCR derives from an adult who had mild COVID-19 (a few samples of this study predate the infection). Cell type and time point are not known. Sample: PBMCs or a T cell subset sorted from them (not recorded which). V is TRBV4-3 and J is TRBJ1-1, with D possibly being TRBD1 (5 bases). The CDR3 region is CASSPSDRGTEAFF. The CDR3 coding sequence is TGCGCCAGCAGCCCTTCGGATAGGGGAACTGAAGCTTTCTTT.